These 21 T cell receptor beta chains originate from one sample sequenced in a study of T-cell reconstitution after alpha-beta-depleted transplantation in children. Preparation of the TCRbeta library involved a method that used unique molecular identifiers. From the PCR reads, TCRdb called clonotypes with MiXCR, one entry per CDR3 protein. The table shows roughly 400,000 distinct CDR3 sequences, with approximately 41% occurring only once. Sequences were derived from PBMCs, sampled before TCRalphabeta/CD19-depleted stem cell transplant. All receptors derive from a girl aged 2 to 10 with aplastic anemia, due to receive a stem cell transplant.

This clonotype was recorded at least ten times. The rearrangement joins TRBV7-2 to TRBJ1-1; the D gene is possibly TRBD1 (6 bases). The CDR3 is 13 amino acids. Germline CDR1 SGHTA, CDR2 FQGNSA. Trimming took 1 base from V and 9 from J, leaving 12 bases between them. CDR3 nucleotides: TGTGCCAGCAGCTTAGGAGTAGACAGGAAAGCTTTCTTT. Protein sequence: CASSLGVDRKAFF.

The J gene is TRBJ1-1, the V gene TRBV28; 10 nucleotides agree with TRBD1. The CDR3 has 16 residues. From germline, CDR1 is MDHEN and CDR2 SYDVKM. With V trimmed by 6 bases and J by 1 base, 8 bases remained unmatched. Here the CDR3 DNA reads TGTGCCAGCAGCACAAGACAGGGGGCTCCGAACACTGAAGCTTTCTTT. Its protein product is CASSTRQGAPNTEAFF.

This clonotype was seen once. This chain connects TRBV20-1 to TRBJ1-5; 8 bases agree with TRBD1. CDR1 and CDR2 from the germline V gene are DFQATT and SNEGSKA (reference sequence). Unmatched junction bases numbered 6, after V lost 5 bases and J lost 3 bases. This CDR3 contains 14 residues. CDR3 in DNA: TGCAGTGCTGACAACAGGGGGATCAATCAGCCCCAGCATTTT. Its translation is CSADNRGINQPQHF.

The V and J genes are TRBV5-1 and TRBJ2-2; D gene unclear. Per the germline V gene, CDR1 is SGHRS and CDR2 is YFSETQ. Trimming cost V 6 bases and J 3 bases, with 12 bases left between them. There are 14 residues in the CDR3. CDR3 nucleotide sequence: TGCGCCAGCACACCCCGGACGGACACCGGGGAGCTGTTTTTT. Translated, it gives CASTPRTDTGELFF.

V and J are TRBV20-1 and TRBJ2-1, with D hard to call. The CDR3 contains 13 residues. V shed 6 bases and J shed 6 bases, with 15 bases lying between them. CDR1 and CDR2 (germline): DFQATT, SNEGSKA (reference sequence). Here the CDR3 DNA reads TGCAGTGCCCATAAGACTCTCGTCAATGAGCAGTTCTTC. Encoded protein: CSAHKTLVNEQFF.

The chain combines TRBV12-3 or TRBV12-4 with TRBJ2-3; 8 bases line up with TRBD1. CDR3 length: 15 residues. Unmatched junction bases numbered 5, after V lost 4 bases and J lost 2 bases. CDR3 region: CASSSPGQATDTQYF. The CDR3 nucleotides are TGTGCCAGCAGTTCACCGGGACAGGCCACAGATACGCAGTATTTT.

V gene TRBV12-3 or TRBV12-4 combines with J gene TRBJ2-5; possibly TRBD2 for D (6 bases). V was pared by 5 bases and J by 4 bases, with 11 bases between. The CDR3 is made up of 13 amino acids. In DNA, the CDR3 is TGTGCCAGCAGTCACCGGCGGGGAGAGACCCAGTACTTC. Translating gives CASSHRRGETQYF.

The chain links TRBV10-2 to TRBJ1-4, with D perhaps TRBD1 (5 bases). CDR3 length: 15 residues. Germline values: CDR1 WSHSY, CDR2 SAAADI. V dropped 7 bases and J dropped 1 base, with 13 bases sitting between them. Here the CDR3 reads CASKGLGGTNEKLFF. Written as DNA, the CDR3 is TGCGCCAGCAAAGGCTTGGGGGGAACTAATGAAAAACTGTTTTTT.

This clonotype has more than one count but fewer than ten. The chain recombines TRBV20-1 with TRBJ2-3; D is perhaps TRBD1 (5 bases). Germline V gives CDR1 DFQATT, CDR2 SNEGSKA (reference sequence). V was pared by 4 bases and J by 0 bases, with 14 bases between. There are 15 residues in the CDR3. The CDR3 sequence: CSATRRTQSTDTQYF. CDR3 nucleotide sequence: TGCAGTGCTACGCGCCGGACACAGAGCACAGATACGCAGTATTTT.

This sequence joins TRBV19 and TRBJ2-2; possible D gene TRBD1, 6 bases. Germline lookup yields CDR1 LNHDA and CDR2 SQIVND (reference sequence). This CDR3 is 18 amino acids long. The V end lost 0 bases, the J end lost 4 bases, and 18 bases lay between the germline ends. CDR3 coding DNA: TGTGCCAGTAGTATAGATCCAAGGTCAGGGGATGTCACCGGGGAGCTGTTTTTT. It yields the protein CASSIDPRSGDVTGELFF.

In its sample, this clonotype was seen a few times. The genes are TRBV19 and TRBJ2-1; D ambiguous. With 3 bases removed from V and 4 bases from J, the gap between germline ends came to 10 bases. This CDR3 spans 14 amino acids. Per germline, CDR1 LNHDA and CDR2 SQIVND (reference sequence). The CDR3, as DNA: TGTGCCAGTAGTATTGTCCCCACTTACAATGAGCAGTTCTTC. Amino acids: CASSIVPTYNEQFF.

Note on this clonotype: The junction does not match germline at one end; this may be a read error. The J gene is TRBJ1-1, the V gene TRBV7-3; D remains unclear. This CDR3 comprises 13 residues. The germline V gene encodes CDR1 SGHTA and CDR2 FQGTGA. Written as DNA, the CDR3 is TGTGCCAGCAGCACGGGAGCGAACGCTGAAGCTTTCTTT. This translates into CASSTGANAEAFF.

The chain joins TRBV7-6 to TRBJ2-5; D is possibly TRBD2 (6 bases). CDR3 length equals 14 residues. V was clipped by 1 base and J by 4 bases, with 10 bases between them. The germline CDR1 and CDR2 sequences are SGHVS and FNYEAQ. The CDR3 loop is CASSLGLATETQYF. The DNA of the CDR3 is TGTGCCAGCAGCTTAGGGCTAGCGACAGAGACCCAGTACTTC.

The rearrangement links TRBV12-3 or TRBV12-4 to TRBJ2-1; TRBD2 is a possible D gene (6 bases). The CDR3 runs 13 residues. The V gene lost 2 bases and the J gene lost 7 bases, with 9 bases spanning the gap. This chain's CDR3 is CASSLRLANEQFF. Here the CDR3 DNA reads TGTGCCAGCAGTTTAAGGCTAGCGAATGAGCAGTTCTTC.

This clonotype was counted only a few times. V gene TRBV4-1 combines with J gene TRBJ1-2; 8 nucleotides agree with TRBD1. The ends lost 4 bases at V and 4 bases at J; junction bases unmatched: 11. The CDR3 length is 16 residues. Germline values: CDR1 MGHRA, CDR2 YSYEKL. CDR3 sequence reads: CASSPARDRSFYGYTF. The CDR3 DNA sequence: TGCGCCAGCAGCCCCGCTAGGGACAGGTCCTTCTATGGCTACACCTTC.

CDR3 nucleotide sequence: TGCAGTGCGAGAACAGCGGGAGGGTGGATAGATACGCAGTATTTT. Residues: CSARTAGGWIDTQYF. The chain couples TRBV20-1 to TRBJ2-3; 10 bases agree with TRBD2. The V segment lost 6 bases and the J segment 5 bases; nucleotides outside the gene matches: 11. Germline loops: CDR1 DFQATT, CDR2 SNEGSKA (reference sequence). The length of the CDR3 is 15 residues.

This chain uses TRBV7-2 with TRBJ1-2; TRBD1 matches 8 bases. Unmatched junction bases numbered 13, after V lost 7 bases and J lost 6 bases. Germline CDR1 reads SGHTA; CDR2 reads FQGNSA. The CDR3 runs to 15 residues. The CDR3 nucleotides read TGTGCCAGCACCCTAAGGCAGGGGGCGAGTAATGGCTACACCTTC. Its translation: CASTLRQGASNGYTF.

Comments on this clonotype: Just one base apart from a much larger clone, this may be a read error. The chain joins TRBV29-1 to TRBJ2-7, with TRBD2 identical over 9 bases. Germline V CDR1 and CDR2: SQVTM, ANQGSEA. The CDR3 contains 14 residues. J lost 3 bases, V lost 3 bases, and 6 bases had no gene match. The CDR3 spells CSVDAGTSIYEQYF. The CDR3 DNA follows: TGCAGCGTTGACGCCGGGACTAGCATCTACGAGCAGTACTTC.

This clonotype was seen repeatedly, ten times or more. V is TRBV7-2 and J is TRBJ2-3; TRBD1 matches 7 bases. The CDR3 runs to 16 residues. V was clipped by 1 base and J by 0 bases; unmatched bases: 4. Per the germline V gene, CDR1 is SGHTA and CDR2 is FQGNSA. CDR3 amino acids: CASSLVDRLSTDTQYF. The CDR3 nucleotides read TGTGCCAGCAGCTTAGTGGACAGGCTTAGCACAGATACGCAGTATTTT.

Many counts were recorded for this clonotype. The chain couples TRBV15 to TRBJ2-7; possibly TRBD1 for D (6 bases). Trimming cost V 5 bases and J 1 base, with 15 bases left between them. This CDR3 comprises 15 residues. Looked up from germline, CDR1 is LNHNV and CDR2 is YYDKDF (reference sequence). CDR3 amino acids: CATSARQALSYEQYF. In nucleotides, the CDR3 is TGTGCCACCAGCGCTCGACAGGCCTTGTCCTACGAGCAGTACTTC. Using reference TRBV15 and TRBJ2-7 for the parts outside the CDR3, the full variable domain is DAMVIQNPRYQVTQFGKPVTLSCSQTLNHNVMYWYQQKSSQAPKLLFHYYDKDFNNEADTPDNFQSRRPNTSFCFLDIRSPGLGDTAMYLCATSARQALSYEQYFGPGTRLTVT.

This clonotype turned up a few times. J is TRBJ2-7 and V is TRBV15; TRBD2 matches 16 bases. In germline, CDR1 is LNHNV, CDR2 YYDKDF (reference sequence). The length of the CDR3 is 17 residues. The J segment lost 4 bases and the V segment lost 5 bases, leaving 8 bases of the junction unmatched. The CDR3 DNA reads TGTGCCACCAGCCGCCCGGGACTAGCGGGAGGGCTATACGAGCAGTACTTC. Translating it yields CATSRPGLAGGLYEQYF.